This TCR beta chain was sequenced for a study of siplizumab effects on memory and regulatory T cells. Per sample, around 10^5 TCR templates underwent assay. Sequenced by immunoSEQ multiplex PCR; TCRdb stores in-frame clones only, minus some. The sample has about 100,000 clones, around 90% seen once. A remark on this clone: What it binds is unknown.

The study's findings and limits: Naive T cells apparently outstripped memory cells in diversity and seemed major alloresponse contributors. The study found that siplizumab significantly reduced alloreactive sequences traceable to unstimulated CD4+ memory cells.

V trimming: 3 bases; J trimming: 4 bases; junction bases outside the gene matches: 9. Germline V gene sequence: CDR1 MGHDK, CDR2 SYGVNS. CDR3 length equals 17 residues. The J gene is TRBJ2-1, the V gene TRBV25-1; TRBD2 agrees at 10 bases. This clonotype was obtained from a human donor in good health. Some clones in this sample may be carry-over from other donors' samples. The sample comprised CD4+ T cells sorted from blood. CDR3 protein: CASSDPQLAGNYNEQFF. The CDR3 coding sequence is TGTGCCAGCAGTGACCCACAACTAGCGGGGAATTACAATGAGCAGTTCTTC.